A single sample gave rise to the 7 T cell receptor beta chains below, sequenced in a study of OX40 agonist ivuxolimab in advanced cancers. Some clones are missing from TCRdb's copy, which holds only in-frame ones; the method was immunoSEQ multiplex PCR. The sample yields some 55,000 clones, more than 75% seen once. The source material was CD4+ or CD8+ T cells sorted from blood, sampled in a trial of the OX40 agonist ivuxolimab. These receptors all come from an adult with an advanced solid tumor such as melanoma, head and neck, liver or kidney cancer.

This sequence joins TRBV29-1 and TRBJ1-2, with D possibly matching TRBD1 (6 bases). Trimming pared 4 bases from V and 4 bases from J, leaving 16 bases between. The germline CDR1 and CDR2 sequences are SQVTM and ANQGSEA. The CDR3 is 14 amino acids. CDR3 sequence reads: CSVGLRQAGYGYTF. The CDR3 DNA sequence: TGCAGCGTTGGGTTACGACAGGCGGGCTATGGCTACACCTTC.

This sequence joins TRBV29-1 and TRBJ2-7; 9 bases map to TRBD1. The junction had 8 bases not matched to a gene; V was cut back by 6 bases and J by 5 bases. Germline V gives CDR1 SQVTM, CDR2 ANQGSEA. The length of the CDR3 is 13 residues. This CDR3 reads CSVPQGAENEQYF. The CDR3 DNA is TGCAGCGTCCCACAGGGGGCAGAGAACGAGCAGTACTTC.

This clone was counted between two and nine times. The rearrangement uses TRBV9 and TRBJ1-2; 9 nucleotides line up with TRBD1. Germline loops: CDR1 SGDLS, CDR2 YYNGEE. V lost 3 bases to trimming and J lost 2 bases; unmatched junction nucleotides: 5. The CDR3 consists of 15 residues. The CDR3 DNA reads TGTGCCAGCAGCGACGACGGACAGGGGAACTATGGCTACACCTTC. This encodes CASSDDGQGNYGYTF.

The chain combines TRBV11-2 with TRBJ2-1; TRBD2 might be the D (5 bases). The CDR3 extends over 17 amino acids. CDR1 and CDR2 (germline): SGHAT, FQNNGV. The germline V and J ends were trimmed by 5 bases and 0 bases, with 17 bases remaining between them. In nucleotides, the CDR3 is TGTGCCAGCAGCCGCGCGGGCCGGACGGACTCCTACAATGAGCAGTTCTTC. It translates to CASSRAGRTDSYNEQFF. Full variable domain (missing parts from reference TRBV11-2 and TRBJ2-1): EAGVAQSPRYKIIEKRQSVAFWCNPISGHATLYWYQQILGQGPKLLIQFQNNGVVDDSQLPKDRFSAERLKGVDSTLKIQPAKLEDSAVYLCASSRAGRTDSYNEQFFGPGTRLTVL.

This clone occurred once. The CDR3 is CASHLQGRLYGYTF. The DNA for the CDR3 is TGTGCCAGTCATCTACAGGGGAGGCTCTATGGCTACACCTTC. The rearrangement links TRBV30 to TRBJ1-2; 7 bases are shared with TRBD1. The length of the CDR3 is 14 residues. Losses at the gene ends were 8 bases for V and 4 bases for J; bases not matched to a gene: 13. Germline loops: CDR1 GTSNPN, CDR2 SVGIG (reference sequence).

V gene TRBV7-6 combines with J gene TRBJ1-4; 7 bases map to TRBD1. CDR1 and CDR2 from the germline V gene are SGHVS and FNYEAQ. The V gene end was trimmed by 3 bases and the J gene end by 5 bases; junction bases not matched to a gene: 3. This CDR3 is 14 amino acids long. DNA of the CDR3: TGTGCCAGCAGCTTGAGGGGGCCCAATGAAAAACTGTTTTTT. It is translated as CASSLRGPNEKLFF.

This rearrangement joins TRBV19 to TRBJ1-2, with 9 positions matching TRBD1. This CDR3 is built from 15 residues. With 6 bases clipped from V and 3 bases from J, the junction kept 8 bases outside the gene matches. Per germline, CDR1 LNHDA and CDR2 SQIVND (reference sequence). The CDR3 DNA reads TGTGCCAGTAGCGTCCCGGGACAGGGTCACTATGGCTACACCTTC. Protein product: CASSVPGQGHYGYTF.